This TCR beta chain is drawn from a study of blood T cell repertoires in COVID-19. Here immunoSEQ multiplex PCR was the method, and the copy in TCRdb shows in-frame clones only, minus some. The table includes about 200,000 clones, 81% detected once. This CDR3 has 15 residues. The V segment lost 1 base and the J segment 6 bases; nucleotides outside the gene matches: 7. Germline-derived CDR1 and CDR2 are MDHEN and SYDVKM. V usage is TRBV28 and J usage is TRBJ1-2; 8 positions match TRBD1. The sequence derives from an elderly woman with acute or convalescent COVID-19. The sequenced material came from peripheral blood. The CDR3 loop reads CASSLSDRGRHGYTF. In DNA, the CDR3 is TGTGCCAGCAGTTTATCTGACAGGGGACGACATGGCTACACCTTC.